Following are 23 T cell receptor beta chains from one sample sequenced in a study of cytomegalovirus exposure and HLA in healthy donors. Profiling relied on immunoSEQ multiplex PCR, and the TCRdb table lists in-frame clones only, not all of them. There are 180,000 or so clones in the sample; approximately 80% occur only once, and around 15% lies in the top ten. Sequencing used PBMCs. The receptors derive from a woman younger than 45 in good health and CMV-seropositive.

The CDR3 loop reads CASRLAGVVKTQYF. Written as DNA, the CDR3 is TGTGCCAGCAGACTAGCGGGAGTGGTAAAGACCCAGTACTTC. The J gene is TRBJ2-5, the V gene TRBV27, with 11 bases aligning to TRBD2. Trimming cost V 6 bases and J 6 bases; bases outside gene matches: 6. The CDR3 is 14 residues long. Germline assignment: CDR1 MNHEY and CDR2 SMNVEV (reference sequence).

Note on this clone: Other DNA sequences in this specimen translate into the identical CDR3. This sequence joins TRBV5-1 and TRBJ1-5; TRBD1 matches 8 bases. Germline V CDR1 and CDR2: SGHRS, YFSETQ. The CDR3 is 15 amino acids. Trimming at V came to 0 bases and at J to 5 bases, leaving 4 bases not matched to a gene. Here the CDR3 DNA reads TGCGCCAGCAGCTTGGAAGGGACAGGAGATCAGCCCCAGCATTTT. The encoded protein is CASSLEGTGDQPQHF.

This chain links TRBV9 with TRBJ2-7; D is possibly TRBD1 (5 bases). The germline V and J ends were trimmed by 4 bases and 0 bases, with 14 bases remaining between them. Germline V gene data show CDR1 as SGDLS and CDR2 as YYNGEE. This CDR3 is built from 15 residues. This CDR3 reads CASSPNPQGSYEQYF. The CDR3 nucleotides read TGTGCCAGCAGCCCTAACCCTCAGGGCTCCTACGAGCAGTACTTC.

Turning to this clone: This same CDR3 is encoded by further DNA sequences in the sample. The J gene is TRBJ1-1, the V gene TRBV6-1; weak D call: TRBD1 (5 bases). Germline CDR1 is MNHNS and CDR2 is SASEGT. The ends were cut back, 0 bases at V and 5 bases at J, with 7 bases in the middle. The length of the CDR3 is 13 residues. CDR3 nucleotides: TGTGCCAGCAGTGAAGCACGGGGGACTGAAGCTTTCTTT. Translated, it gives CASSEARGTEAFF.

The chain uses TRBV2 and TRBJ1-3, with TRBD1 matching over 11 bases. With V trimmed by 7 bases and J by 0 bases, 5 bases remained unmatched. Looked up from germline, CDR1 is SNHLY and CDR2 is FYNNEI. The length of the CDR3 is 16 residues. CDR3 DNA sequence: TGTGCCAGCACCCGGACAGGGGGCCCCTCTGGAAACACCATATATTTT. Protein: CASTRTGGPSGNTIYF.

This chain connects TRBV7-3 to TRBJ2-1; 10 bases are shared with TRBD1. CDR3 length equals 15 residues. CDR1 and CDR2 (germline): SGHTA, FQGTGA. The ends lost 4 bases at V and 6 bases at J; junction bases unmatched: 6. The CDR3 coding sequence is TGTGCCAGCAGCTACGGGACAGGGGCGAGCAATGAGCAGTTCTTC. Translated: CASSYGTGASNEQFF.

This rearrangement joins TRBV5-1 to TRBJ1-2, with 7 bases aligning to TRBD1. This CDR3 contains 15 residues. The V segment lost 0 bases and the J segment 6 bases; nucleotides outside the gene matches: 8. Germline loops: CDR1 SGHRS, CDR2 YFSETQ. CDR3 sequence reads: CASSLVAGGSDGYTF. CDR3 nucleotides: TGCGCCAGCAGCTTGGTGGCAGGGGGAAGCGATGGCTACACCTTC.

The rearrangement joins TRBV27 to TRBJ1-5; 7 bases map to TRBD1. J lost 6 bases, V lost 6 bases, and 11 bases had no gene match. Germline lookup yields CDR1 MNHEY and CDR2 SMNVEV (reference sequence). The CDR3 runs to 15 residues. The CDR3 loop reads CASSPRQGVIQPQHF. The CDR3 bases are TGTGCCAGCAGCCCCCGACAGGGAGTTATTCAGCCCCAGCATTTT.

The chain employs TRBV4-1 and TRBJ2-1; 8 bases are a match to TRBD1. V was clipped by 0 bases and J by 6 bases; unmatched bases: 4. The CDR3 extends over 15 amino acids. CDR1 and CDR2 (germline): MGHRA, YSYEKL. The CDR3 coding sequence is TGCGCCAGCAGCCAAGATGTGGACAGGGTCAATGAGCAGTTCTTC. This translates into CASSQDVDRVNEQFF.

This sequence joins TRBV5-1 and TRBJ2-1; 10 positions match TRBD2. Germline V lookup: CDR1 SGHRS, CDR2 YFSETQ. There are 15 residues in the CDR3. V lost 3 bases to trimming and J lost 7 bases; unmatched junction nucleotides: 7. DNA of the CDR3: TGCGCCAGCAGCTCGGGACTAGCGTCACCAAATGAGCAGTTCTTC. It codes for CASSSGLASPNEQFF.

The chain employs TRBV5-1 and TRBJ2-1, with no clear D. The CDR3 is 14 amino acids. V lost 4 bases and J lost 9, with 17 bases in between. CDR1 is SGHRS, CDR2 YFSETQ, per germline. CDR3 in amino acids: CASSVREYSGEQFF. The CDR3 DNA sequence: TGCGCCAGCAGCGTGCGAGAGTATTCGGGTGAGCAGTTCTTC.

Concerning this clone itself: This CDR3 is also generated by other DNA sequences in the sample. The rearrangement links TRBV29-1 to TRBJ2-7; 7 bases are a match to TRBD1. Trimming cost V 4 bases and J 1 base; bases outside gene matches: 4. The germline gives CDR1 SQVTM, CDR2 ANQGSEA. The CDR3 length is 13 residues. CDR3 amino acids: CSVVGTESYEQYF. In nucleotides, the CDR3 is TGCAGCGTTGTTGGGACAGAGTCCTACGAGCAGTACTTC.

The V call is TRBV7-9, the J call TRBJ1-1; D perhaps matches TRBD1 (5 bases). V lost 2 bases and J lost 8, with 9 bases in between. The CDR3 spans 12 residues. CDR1 SEHNR and CDR2 FQNEAQ come from the germline V gene (reference sequence). The CDR3, as DNA: TGTGCCAGCAGCTTACTGGGGGGAGAAGCTTTCTTT. This sequence encodes CASSLLGGEAFF. The full variable domain, rest sourced from reference TRBV7-9 and TRBJ1-1, is DTGVSQNPRHKITKRGQNVTFRCDPISEHNRLYWYRQTLGQGPEFLTYFQNEAQLEKSRLLSDRFSAERPKGSFSTLEIQRTEQGDSAMYLCASSLLGGEAFFGQGTRLTVV.

The CDR3 loop reads CASSNLGQSNYGYTF. The CDR3 nucleotides read TGTGCCAGCAGTAACTTGGGACAGTCCAACTATGGCTACACCTTC. The chain carries TRBV6-6 and TRBJ1-2, with TRBD1 identical over 7 bases. Germline CDR1 is MNHNY and CDR2 is SVGAGI (reference sequence). The V gene end was trimmed by 5 bases and the J gene end by 2 bases; junction bases not matched to a gene: 8. The CDR3 is 15 amino acids.

The V and J genes are TRBV2 and TRBJ2-7; 10 nucleotides line up with TRBD1. V was pared by 6 bases and J by 0 bases, with 5 bases of the junction left unmatched. This CDR3 is 15 amino acids long. Looked up from germline, CDR1 is SNHLY and CDR2 is FYNNEI. This chain's CDR3 is CASRRGQGSSYEQYF. The CDR3 DNA sequence: TGTGCCAGCAGGAGGGGACAGGGGAGCTCCTACGAGCAGTACTTC.

The chain recombines TRBV11-2 with TRBJ1-2, with 8 bases that match TRBD1. The CDR3 sequence is 16 residues long. V was pared by 4 bases and J by 7 bases, with 14 bases of the junction left unmatched. Germline lookup yields CDR1 SGHAT and CDR2 FQNNGV. For the CDR3, the DNA is TGTGCCAGCAGCTCCCGCTCTGACAGGGGTATCTCTGGCTACACCTTC. Amino acids: CASSSRSDRGISGYTF.

This chain links TRBV6-5 with TRBJ1-1; possibly TRBD1 for D (6 bases). Germline CDR1 MNHEY, CDR2 SVGAGI. Trimming left V 7 bases short and J 4 bases short, with 13 bases between. The CDR3 extends over 13 amino acids. The CDR3 spells CASIPEGGTEAFF. The CDR3 DNA reads as TGTGCCAGCATCCCCGAAGGGGGCACTGAAGCTTTCTTT.

The chain is built from TRBV27 and TRBJ1-5; 7 bases fit TRBD1. Germline CDR1 MNHEY, CDR2 SMNVEV (reference sequence). V shed 2 bases, J shed 2 bases, and the junction held 0 bases outside the gene matches. The CDR3 loop spans 14 amino acids. The CDR3 loop reads CASSLTGGNQPQHF. The CDR3 coding sequence is TGTGCCAGCAGTTTAACAGGGGGCAATCAGCCCCAGCATTTT.

This clone has just one count. V gene TRBV2 combines with J gene TRBJ2-7; D remains ambiguous. V was shortened by 5 bases and J by 0 bases, with 11 bases between the two germline ends. Germline assignment: CDR1 SNHLY and CDR2 FYNNEI. This CDR3 region has 14 residues. CDR3 sequence (DNA): TGTGCCAGCAGTTCCGTACTGAGCTCCTACGAGCAGTACTTC. This encodes CASSSVLSSYEQYF.

This clone was counted between two and nine times. This rearrangement joins TRBV30 to TRBJ2-1; 9 bases are a match to TRBD1. The junction had 6 bases not matched to a gene; V was cut back by 3 bases and J by 3 bases. Germline CDR1 reads GTSNPN; CDR2 reads SVGIG (reference sequence). CDR3 length equals 15 residues. The DNA of the CDR3 is TGTGCCTGGAGGGCCGGGACAGGGCTCTACAATGAGCAGTTCTTC. Encoded protein: CAWRAGTGLYNEQFF.

This clone has just one count. The genes are TRBV19 and TRBJ2-1; TRBD1 matches 7 bases. From germline, CDR1 is LNHDA and CDR2 SQIVND (reference sequence). The CDR3 length is 15 residues. V shed 5 bases and J 2 bases; nucleotides not matched to a gene: 6. DNA of the CDR3: TGTGCCAGTAGTCCCCGACAGGGAACCTACAATGAGCAGTTCTTC. This codes for CASSPRQGTYNEQFF.

The chain couples TRBV15 to TRBJ2-1; weak D call: TRBD1 (6 bases). There are 14 residues in the CDR3. Germline V gene data show CDR1 as LNHNV and CDR2 as YYDKDF (reference sequence). Trimming pared 2 bases from V and 7 bases from J, leaving 12 bases between. CDR3 bases: TGTGCCACCAGCAGATACCTACAGGGAAATGAGCAGTTCTTC. Encoded protein: CATSRYLQGNEQFF.

The table lists this clone with a few counts. Written as DNA, the CDR3 is TGTGCCAGCAGCTTCTCAGCGAATCAGCCCCAGCATTTT. It encodes CASSFSANQPQHF. The J gene is TRBJ1-5, the V gene TRBV7-9, with no clear D. The V gene's germline CDR1 is SEHNR and CDR2 FQNEAQ (reference sequence). Trimming stripped 3 bases from V and 4 bases from J, with 7 bases between. This CDR3 is built from 13 residues.